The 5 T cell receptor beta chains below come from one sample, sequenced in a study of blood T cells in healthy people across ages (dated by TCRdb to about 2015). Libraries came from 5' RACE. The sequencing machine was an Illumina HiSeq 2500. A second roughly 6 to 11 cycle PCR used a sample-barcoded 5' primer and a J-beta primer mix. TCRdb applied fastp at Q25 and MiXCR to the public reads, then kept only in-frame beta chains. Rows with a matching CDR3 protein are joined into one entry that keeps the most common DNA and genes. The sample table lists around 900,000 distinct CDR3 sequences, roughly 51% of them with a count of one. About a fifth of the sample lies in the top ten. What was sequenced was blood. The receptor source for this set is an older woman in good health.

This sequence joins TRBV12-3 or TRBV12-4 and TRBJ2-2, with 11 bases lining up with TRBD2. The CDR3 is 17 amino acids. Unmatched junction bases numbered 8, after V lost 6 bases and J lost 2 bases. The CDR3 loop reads CASSRPLAGANTGELFF. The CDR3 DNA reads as TGTGCCAGCAGCCGCCCACTAGCGGGAGCCAACACCGGGGAGCTGTTTTTT.

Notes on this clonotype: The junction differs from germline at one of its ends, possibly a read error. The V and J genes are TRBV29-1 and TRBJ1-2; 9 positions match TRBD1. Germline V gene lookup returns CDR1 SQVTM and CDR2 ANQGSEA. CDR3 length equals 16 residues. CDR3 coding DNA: TGCAGCGTTCCGTCGAGACAGGGGGGAGGGAGCTATGGCTGCACCTTC. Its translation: CSVPSRQGGGSYGCTF. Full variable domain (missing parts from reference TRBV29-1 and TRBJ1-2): SAVISQKPSRDICQRGTSLTIQCQVDSQVTMMFWYRQQPGQSLTLIATANQGSEATYESGFVIDKFPISRPNLTFSTLTVSNMSPEDSSIYLCSVPSRQGGGSYGCTFGSGTRLTVV.

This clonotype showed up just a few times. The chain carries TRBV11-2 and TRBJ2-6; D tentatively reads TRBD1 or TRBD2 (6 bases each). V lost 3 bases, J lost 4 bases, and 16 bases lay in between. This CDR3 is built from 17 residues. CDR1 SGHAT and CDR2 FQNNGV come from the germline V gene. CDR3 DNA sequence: TGTGCCAGCAGCTTTATATTTACGGGGGCCGGGGCCAACGTCCTGACTTTC. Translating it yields CASSFIFTGAGANVLTF.

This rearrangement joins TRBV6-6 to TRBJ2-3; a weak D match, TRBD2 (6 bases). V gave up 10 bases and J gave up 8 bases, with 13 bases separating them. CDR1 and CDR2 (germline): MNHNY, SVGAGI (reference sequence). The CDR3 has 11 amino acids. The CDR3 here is CATAREVTQYF. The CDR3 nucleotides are TGTGCCACTGCGAGGGAGGTTACGCAGTATTTT.

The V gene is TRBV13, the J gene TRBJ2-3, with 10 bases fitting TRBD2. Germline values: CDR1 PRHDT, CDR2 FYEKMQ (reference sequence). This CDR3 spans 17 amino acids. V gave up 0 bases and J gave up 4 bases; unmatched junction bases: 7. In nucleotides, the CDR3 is TGTGCCAGCAGCTTAGGCCCCCTAGCGGGAGTTGCAGATACGCAGTATTTT. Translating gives CASSLGPLAGVADTQYF.